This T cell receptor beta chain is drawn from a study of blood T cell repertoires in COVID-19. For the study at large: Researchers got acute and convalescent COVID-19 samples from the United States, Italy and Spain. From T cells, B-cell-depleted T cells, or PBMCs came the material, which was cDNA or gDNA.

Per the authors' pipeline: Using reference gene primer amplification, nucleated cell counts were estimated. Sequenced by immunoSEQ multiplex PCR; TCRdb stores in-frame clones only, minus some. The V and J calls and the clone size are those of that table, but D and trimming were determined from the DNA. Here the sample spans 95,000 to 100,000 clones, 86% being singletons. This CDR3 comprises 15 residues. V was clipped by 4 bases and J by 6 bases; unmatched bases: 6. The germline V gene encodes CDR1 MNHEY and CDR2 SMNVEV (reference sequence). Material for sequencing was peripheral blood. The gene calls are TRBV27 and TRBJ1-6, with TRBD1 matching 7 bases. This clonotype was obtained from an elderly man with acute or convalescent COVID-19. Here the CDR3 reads CASSWDSRGNSPLHF. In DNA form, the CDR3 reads TGTGCCAGCAGTTGGGACAGCCGTGGTAATTCACCCCTCCACTTT.